This passage covers 25 T cell receptor beta chains from one sample sequenced in a study of blood T cell repertoires in COVID-19. Clones were read by immunoSEQ multiplex PCR, and TCRdb kept only the in-frame ones, dropping some. This table has about 270,000 clones, 75% to 90% appearing once. Sequenced material: PBMCs or T cells enriched from blood (not recorded which). The receptors come from a woman between 18 and 30 years old who had recovered from COVID-19.

The chain recombines TRBV3-1 (or the pseudogene TRBV3-2) with TRBJ2-7; D is unclear. V was cut by 4 bases and J by 2 bases, with 12 bases left in between. Germline CDR1 is LGHDT and CDR2 is YNNKEL (reference sequence). CDR3 length: 14 amino acids. The CDR3 bases are TGTGCCAGCAGCCGTCAATCCGGTCCCTACGAGCAGTACTTC. Residues: CASSRQSGPYEQYF.

This chain connects TRBV28 to TRBJ1-5, with D possibly matching TRBD1 (6 bases). This CDR3 has 14 amino acids. Looked up from germline, CDR1 is MDHEN and CDR2 is SYDVKM. V lost 4 bases to trimming and J lost 9 bases, with 16 bases between them. Written as DNA, the CDR3 is TGTGCCAGCAGTTCCCGGGACACCAGTCGGCCCCAGCATTTT. Translating gives CASSSRDTSRPQHF.

On this clone: Other DNA sequences from this sample encode an identical CDR3 as well. J is TRBJ1-1 and V is TRBV18; D not resolved. Trimming removed 3 bases at V and 5 bases at J, with 7 bases between. The CDR3 is made up of 12 amino acids. Germline CDR1 and CDR2: KGHSH and LQKENI. The CDR3: CASSPSGTEAFF. The CDR3 region has the DNA TGTGCCAGCTCACCGAGCGGGACTGAAGCTTTCTTT.

This clone has just one count. The V and J genes are TRBV28 and TRBJ2-3, with a weak D call TRBD2 (7 bases). The CDR3 has 16 amino acids. The germline V gene encodes CDR1 MDHEN and CDR2 SYDVKM. Trimming left V 4 bases short and J 5 bases short, with 19 bases between. The CDR3 region is CASSSPGGGGGDTQYF. The CDR3 DNA sequence: TGTGCCAGCAGTTCCCCGGGGGGCGGGGGAGGAGATACGCAGTATTTT.

The gene calls are TRBV18 and TRBJ1-2; D is ambiguous. Germline V gene sequence: CDR1 KGHSH, CDR2 LQKENI. This CDR3 is built from 16 residues. Trimming took off 4 bases at V and 2 bases at J, with 17 bases between the two ends. The CDR3 DNA follows: TGTGCCAGCTCACTCAACCACGGCGGACTAAACTATGGCTACACCTTC. Amino acid sequence: CASSLNHGGLNYGYTF.

This clone is a singleton in its sample. Here the CDR3 reads CASSQDTRGWETQYF. DNA for the CDR3: TGTGCCAGCAGCCAAGATACCAGGGGTTGGGAGACCCAGTACTTC. The gene calls are TRBV3-1 (or the pseudogene TRBV3-2) and TRBJ2-5, with a possible D match to TRBD1 (6 bases). This CDR3 region has 15 residues. In germline, CDR1 is LGHDT, CDR2 YNNKEL (reference sequence). V gave up 0 bases and J gave up 5 bases, with 13 bases separating them.

V and J are TRBV5-1 and TRBJ2-7; D not resolved. The CDR3 extends over 13 amino acids. With 0 bases removed from V and 2 bases from J, the gap between germline ends came to 6 bases. Germline V CDR1 and CDR2: SGHRS, YFSETQ. CDR3 loop: CASSLDSTYEQYF. CDR3 DNA sequence: TGCGCCAGCAGCTTGGACTCGACCTACGAGCAGTACTTC.

The chain couples TRBV6-5 to TRBJ1-2; maybe TRBD1 (5 bases). The CDR3 runs to 14 residues. CDR1 and CDR2 from the germline V gene are MNHEY and SVGAGI. With 6 bases removed from V and 4 bases from J, the gap between germline ends came to 15 bases. CDR3 protein: CASRRQSFSYGYTF. DNA of the CDR3: TGTGCCAGCAGACGACAGTCATTTAGCTATGGCTACACCTTC.

The rearrangement links TRBV12-2 to TRBJ2-7; the D call of TRBD2 is as the table states it, not checked on the DNA. TRBV12-2 is given as a pseudogene. The CDR3 covers 10 residues. The CDR3 is CASRLYEQYF. As DNA, the CDR3 is TGTGCAAGTCGCCTATACGAGCAGTACTTC.

The genes are TRBV15 and TRBJ1-2; the D is unclear. The CDR3 runs 13 residues. Germline V gives CDR1 LNHNV, CDR2 YYDKDF (reference sequence). Between the trimmed V and J ends, which lost 0 bases and 4 bases, there was a span of 6 bases. The chain's CDR3 is CATSRETGYGYTF. The CDR3 nucleotides read TGTGCCACCAGCAGAGAAACGGGCTATGGCTACACCTTC.

This rearrangement joins TRBV5-1 to TRBJ1-4; D unclear. With 0 bases removed from V and 5 bases from J, the gap between germline ends came to 5 bases. The germline V gene has CDR1 SGHRS and CDR2 YFSETQ. The CDR3 totals 13 residues. This CDR3 is CASSLAINEKLFF. The DNA for the CDR3 is TGCGCCAGCAGCTTGGCCATCAATGAAAAACTGTTTTTT.

The CDR3 coding sequence is TGTGCCAGCAGCTTTCGGACAGGGGGAGGCCCTAACTATGGCTACACCTTC. This encodes CASSFRTGGGPNYGYTF. V is TRBV9 and J is TRBJ1-2; TRBD1 aligns across 10 bases. There are 17 residues in the CDR3. Germline loops: CDR1 SGDLS, CDR2 YYNGEE. With V trimmed by 4 bases and J by 0 bases, 9 bases remained unmatched.

The chain couples TRBV4-1 to TRBJ1-2; TRBD1 agrees at 7 bases. V dropped 3 bases and J dropped 0; count of bases not matched to a gene: 7. The length of the CDR3 is 16 residues. Germline V gene lookup returns CDR1 MGHRA and CDR2 YSYEKL. This CDR3 is CASSQVTGAANYGYTF. The CDR3 DNA sequence: TGCGCCAGCAGCCAGGTCACAGGGGCCGCTAACTATGGCTACACCTTC.

This sequence joins TRBV7-6 and TRBJ1-6, with no clear D. Trimming took 0 bases from V and 6 from J, leaving 12 bases between them. Germline V CDR1 and CDR2: SGHVS, FNYEAQ. This CDR3 is built from 16 residues. The CDR3: CASSLAPGRSNSPLHF. The DNA of the CDR3 is TGTGCCAGCAGCTTAGCGCCGGGTCGTAGTAATTCACCCCTCCACTTT. Combining the CDR3 with reference TRBV7-6 and TRBJ1-6 gives the whole variable domain GAGVSQSPRYKVTKRGQDVALRCDPISGHVSLYWYRQALGQGPEFLTYFNYEAQQDKSGLPNDRFSAERPEGSISTLTIQRTEQRDSAMYRCASSLAPGRSNSPLHFGNGTRLTVT.

This clone was seen a single time. This chain links TRBV28 with TRBJ1-2; possibly TRBD1 for D (6 bases). Germline V gene data show CDR1 as MDHEN and CDR2 as SYDVKM. Trimming took off 7 bases at V and 3 bases at J, with 15 bases between the two ends. The length of the CDR3 is 14 residues. CDR3 DNA sequence: TGTGCCAGCAACCCCTTACAGGGCGACTATGGCTACACCTTC. Its protein product is CASNPLQGDYGYTF.

This sequence joins TRBV19 and TRBJ1-5; no reliable D call. CDR1 and CDR2 (germline): LNHDA, SQIVND (reference sequence). The CDR3 totals 16 residues. Trimming stripped 7 bases from V and 0 bases from J, with 16 bases between. The CDR3 loop is CASKAEGSTSNQPQHF. The DNA of the CDR3 is TGTGCCAGTAAGGCCGAGGGCTCGACTAGCAATCAGCCCCAGCATTTT.

In its sample, this clone was seen once. This chain joins TRBV14 and TRBJ1-4, with 10 bases that match TRBD1. The CDR3 has 16 residues. The V gene end was trimmed by 2 bases and the J gene end by 7 bases; junction bases not matched to a gene: 7. From germline, CDR1 is SGHDN and CDR2 FVKESK. In DNA, the CDR3 is TGTGCCAGCAGCCAATCCGACAGGGGGCGGCGTGAAAAACTGTTTTTT. Translated, it gives CASSQSDRGRREKLFF. The whole variable domain, remainder taken from reference TRBV14 and TRBJ1-4, is EAGVTQFPSHSVIEKGQTVTLRCDPISGHDNLYWYRRVMGKEIKFLLHFVKESKQDESGMPNNRFLAERTGGTYSTLKVQPAELEDSGVYFCASSQSDRGRREKLFFGSGTQLSVL.

The chain links TRBV7-2 to TRBJ1-1; D uncertain. Deletions cut 3 bases from V and 6 bases from J, with 11 bases between. The V gene's germline CDR1 is SGHTA and CDR2 FQGNSA. The CDR3 length is 13 residues. CDR3 in amino acids: CASSLRVTSEAFF. The DNA for the CDR3 is TGTGCCAGCAGCTTGCGAGTCACGTCTGAAGCTTTCTTT.

This clone was observed once. V gene TRBV12-3 or TRBV12-4 combines with J gene TRBJ2-5; D gene uncertain. Trimming removed 5 bases at V and 4 bases at J, with 5 bases between. The CDR3 is 11 amino acids. CDR3 loop: CASSVIETQYF. The CDR3 DNA reads TGTGCCAGCAGTGTAATAGAGACCCAGTACTTC.

The J gene is TRBJ2-3, the V gene TRBV10-1; TRBD2 matches at 7 bases. V was pared by 2 bases and J by 4 bases, with 6 bases of the junction left unmatched. This CDR3 is 15 amino acids long. In germline, CDR1 is WNHNN, CDR2 SYGVQD (reference sequence). As DNA, the CDR3 is TGCGCCAGCAGTGAGGGGACTACCCGGGCAGATACGCAGTATTTT. Translated: CASSEGTTRADTQYF.

The sample holds one count of this clone. This rearrangement joins TRBV2 to TRBJ2-2, with no clear D. V lost 4 bases to trimming and J lost 3 bases, with 12 bases between them. From germline, CDR1 is SNHLY and CDR2 FYNNEI. The CDR3 contains 15 residues. CDR3 coding DNA: TGTGCCAGCAGTGTCACTCCCACAGACACCGGGGAGCTGTTTTTT. This codes for CASSVTPTDTGELFF.

The V gene is TRBV5-1, the J gene TRBJ2-7; TRBD2 is a possible D gene (6 bases). Germline V gene lookup returns CDR1 SGHRS and CDR2 YFSETQ. Trimming pared 4 bases from V and 3 bases from J, leaving 17 bases between. The CDR3 consists of 15 residues. The CDR3 region has the DNA TGCGCCAGCAGCCTAAGTCCGGGAGATTACTACGAGCAGTACTTC. Its translation: CASSLSPGDYYEQYF.

This chain's CDR3 is CASSPSRGGYEQYF. CDR3 in DNA: TGTGCCAGCAGCCCATCGAGAGGGGGCTACGAGCAGTACTTC. This chain links TRBV11-2 with TRBJ2-7; the D gene is possibly TRBD1 (6 bases). The germline V gene has CDR1 SGHAT and CDR2 FQNNGV. This CDR3 has 14 amino acids. V was trimmed by 5 bases and J by 3 bases, leaving 14 bases between them.

This clone was detected only once. The rearrangement uses TRBV19 and TRBJ2-1; 7 bases line up with TRBD2. V shed 7 bases and J 3 bases; nucleotides not matched to a gene: 0. CDR1 and CDR2 from the germline V gene are LNHDA and SQIVND (reference sequence). This CDR3 contains 12 residues. The DNA for the CDR3 is TGTGCCAGTACTAGCGGCTACAATGAGCAGTTCTTC. Its translation: CASTSGYNEQFF.

Ten or more counts support this clone. The V and J genes are TRBV7-2 and TRBJ1-5; D is unclear. Germline loops: CDR1 SGHTA, CDR2 FQGNSA. V was trimmed by 4 bases and J by 3 bases, leaving 7 bases between them. This CDR3 spans 13 amino acids. The CDR3 reads CASSSWHNQPQHF. CDR3 nucleotide sequence: TGTGCCAGCAGCTCCTGGCACAATCAGCCCCAGCATTTT.